This section outlines one T cell receptor beta chain sequence together with its context. Its antigen remains unidentified. Sequenced by immunoSEQ multiplex PCR; TCRdb stores in-frame clones only, minus some. The sample shows 85,000 to 100,000 clones, roughly two thirds of them seen only once. The CDR3 is made up of 13 amino acids. Germline CDR1 reads MNHEY; CDR2 reads SMNVEV (reference sequence). V dropped 3 bases and J dropped 4 bases, with 9 bases sitting between them. These data belong to a study of shared clonotypes between healthy human individuals. Broader study findings: Generally, naive subsets came out with larger estimated richness than memory subsets.

The chain employs TRBV27 and TRBJ1-2; D might be TRBD1 (5 bases). The source is a man aged 25-45 years in good health. The sample consisted of memory CD8+ T cells sorted from blood. Described subset: CD45RO+ cells pooled with CCR7-negative TemRA cells. The CDR3 loop is CASSFGRAYGYTF. The CDR3 nucleotides are TGTGCCAGCAGTTTCGGCAGGGCCTATGGCTACACCTTC.